This T cell receptor (beta chain) was recorded in a study of blood T cell repertoires in COVID-19. Whole-study context: COVID-19 samples collected from the United States, Italy and Spain covered acute and convalescent phases. Sample material is recorded as cDNA or gDNA derived from T cells, B-cell-depleted T cells, or PBMCs.

Generated by immunoSEQ multiplex PCR, the TCRdb table keeps only in-frame clones and is missing some. The table has roughly 300,000 clones, 83% seen once; the top ten hold 8% to 9.5%. Germline V gene lookup returns CDR1 SGHRS and CDR2 YFSETQ. V gave up 2 bases and J gave up 7 bases; unmatched junction bases: 16. The length of the CDR3 is 17 residues. Sample: peripheral blood. This chain links TRBV5-1 with TRBJ2-5, with TRBD2 identical over 8 bases. The sequence came from a woman aged 50 to 60 who had recovered from COVID-19. CDR3 region: CASSFLITAGGLRTQYF. The CDR3 DNA reads as TGCGCCAGCAGCTTTTTAATTACGGCGGGGGGCCTCCGGACCCAGTACTTC.